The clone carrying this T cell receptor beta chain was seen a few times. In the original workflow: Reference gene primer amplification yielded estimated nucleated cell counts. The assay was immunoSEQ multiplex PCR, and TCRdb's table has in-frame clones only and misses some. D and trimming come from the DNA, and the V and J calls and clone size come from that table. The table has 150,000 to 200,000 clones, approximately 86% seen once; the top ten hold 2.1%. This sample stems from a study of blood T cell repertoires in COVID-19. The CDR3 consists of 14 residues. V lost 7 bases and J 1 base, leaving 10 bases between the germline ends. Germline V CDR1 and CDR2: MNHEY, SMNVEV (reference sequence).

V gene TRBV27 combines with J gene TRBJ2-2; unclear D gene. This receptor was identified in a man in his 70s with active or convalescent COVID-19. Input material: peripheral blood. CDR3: CASTPTQNTGELFF. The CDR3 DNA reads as TGTGCCAGCACCCCAACACAGAACACCGGGGAGCTGTTTTTT.